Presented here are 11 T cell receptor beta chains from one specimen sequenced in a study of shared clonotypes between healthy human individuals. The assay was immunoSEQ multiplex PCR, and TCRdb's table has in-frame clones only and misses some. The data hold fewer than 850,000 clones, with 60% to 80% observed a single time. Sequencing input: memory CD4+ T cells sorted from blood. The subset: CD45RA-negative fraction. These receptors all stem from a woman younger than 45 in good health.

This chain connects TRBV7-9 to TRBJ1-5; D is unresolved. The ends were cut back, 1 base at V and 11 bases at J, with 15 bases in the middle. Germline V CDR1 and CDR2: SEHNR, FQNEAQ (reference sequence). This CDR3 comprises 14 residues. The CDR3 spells CASSLGGGISTQHF. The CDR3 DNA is TGTGCCAGCAGCTTAGGGGGAGGAATTTCAACCCAGCATTTT.

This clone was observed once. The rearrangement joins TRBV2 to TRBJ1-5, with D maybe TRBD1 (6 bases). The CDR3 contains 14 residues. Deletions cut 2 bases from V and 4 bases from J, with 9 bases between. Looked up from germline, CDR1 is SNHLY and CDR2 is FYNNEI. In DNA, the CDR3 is TGTGCCAGCAGTGAAATGGACAGTAATCAGCCCCAGCATTTT. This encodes CASSEMDSNQPQHF.

This chain's CDR3 is CASRSRGAAEAFF. The CDR3 region has the DNA TGTGCCAGCAGGTCCCGTGGGGCGGCTGAAGCTTTCTTT. V gene TRBV27 combines with J gene TRBJ1-1; possibly TRBD1 for D (5 bases). The CDR3 runs 13 residues. Deletions cut 6 bases from V and 6 bases from J, with 14 bases between. CDR1 is MNHEY, CDR2 SMNVEV, per germline (reference sequence).

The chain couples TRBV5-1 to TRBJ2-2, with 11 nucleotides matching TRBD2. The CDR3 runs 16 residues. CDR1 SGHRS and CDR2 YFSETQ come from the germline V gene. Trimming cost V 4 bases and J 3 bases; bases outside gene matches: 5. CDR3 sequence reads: CASSPGTSGDTGELFF. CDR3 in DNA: TGCGCCAGCAGCCCAGGGACTAGCGGAGACACCGGGGAGCTGTTTTTT.

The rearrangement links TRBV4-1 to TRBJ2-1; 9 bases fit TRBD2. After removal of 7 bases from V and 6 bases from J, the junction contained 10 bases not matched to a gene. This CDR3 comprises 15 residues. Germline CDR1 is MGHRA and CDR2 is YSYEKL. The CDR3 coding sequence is TGCGCCAGCAAGAAAGTAGCGGGAGTTGGCAATGAGCAGTTCTTC. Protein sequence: CASKKVAGVGNEQFF.

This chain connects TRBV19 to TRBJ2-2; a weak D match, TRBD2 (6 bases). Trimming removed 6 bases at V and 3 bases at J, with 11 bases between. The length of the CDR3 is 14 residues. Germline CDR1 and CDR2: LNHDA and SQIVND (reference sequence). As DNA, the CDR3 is TGTGCCAGTAGATGGGGGGAAGACACCGGGGAGCTGTTTTTT. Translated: CASRWGEDTGELFF.

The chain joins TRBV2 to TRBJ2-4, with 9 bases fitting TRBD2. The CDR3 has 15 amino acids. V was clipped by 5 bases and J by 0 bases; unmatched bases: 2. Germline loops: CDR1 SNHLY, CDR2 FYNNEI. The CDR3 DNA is TGTGCCAGCAGTCGACTAGCGGTAGCCAAAAACATTCAGTACTTC. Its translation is CASSRLAVAKNIQYF.

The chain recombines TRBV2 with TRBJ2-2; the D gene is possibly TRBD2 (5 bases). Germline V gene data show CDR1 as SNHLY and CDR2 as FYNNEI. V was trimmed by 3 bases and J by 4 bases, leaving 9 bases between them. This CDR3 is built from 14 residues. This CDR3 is CASSDMDSTGELFF. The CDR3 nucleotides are TGTGCCAGCAGTGACATGGACTCCACCGGGGAGCTGTTTTTT.

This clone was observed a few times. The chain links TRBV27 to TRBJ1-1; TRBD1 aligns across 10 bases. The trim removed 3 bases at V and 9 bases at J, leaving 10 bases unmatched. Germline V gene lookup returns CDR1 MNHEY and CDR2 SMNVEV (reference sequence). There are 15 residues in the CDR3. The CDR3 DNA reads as TGTGCCAGCAGTTTCTGGAACCGACAGGGGGCTAAAGCTTTCTTT. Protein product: CASSFWNRQGAKAFF.

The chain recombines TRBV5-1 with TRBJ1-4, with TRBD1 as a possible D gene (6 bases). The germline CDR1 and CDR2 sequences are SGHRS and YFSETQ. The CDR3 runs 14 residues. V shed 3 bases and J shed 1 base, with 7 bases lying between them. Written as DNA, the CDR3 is TGCGCCAGCAGCTCAGGGGTAACTAATGAAAAACTGTTTTTT. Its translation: CASSSGVTNEKLFF.

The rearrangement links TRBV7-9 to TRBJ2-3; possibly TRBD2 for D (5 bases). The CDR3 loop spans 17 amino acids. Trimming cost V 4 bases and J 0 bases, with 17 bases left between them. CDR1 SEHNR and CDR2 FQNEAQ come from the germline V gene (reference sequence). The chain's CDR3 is CASSSRGLALSTDTQYF. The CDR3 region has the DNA TGTGCCAGCAGCTCTAGAGGCCTAGCCTTAAGCACAGATACGCAGTATTTT.